Listed below are T cell receptor beta chains from one sample, sequenced in a study of blood T cell repertoires in COVID-19. Using immunoSEQ multiplex PCR, the repertoire was profiled, and TCRdb retains in-frame clones only, with some absent. The data contain about 230,000 clones, 65% to 90% of them singletons. Specimen: peripheral blood. These TCRs come from a woman in her forties or fifties with acute or convalescent COVID-19. Both conserved end residues are part of each CDR3. The D gene is left open where the match is weak. The size of a clone is reported for some rows only, either as once, few or many, or as a class for expanded clones.

TRBJ2-3,once,NA,TRBV10-3,TGTGCCATCAGGAAGGGAGGACGAAGCACAGATACGCAGTATTTT,CAIRKGGRSTDTQYF
TRBJ1-6,NA,NA,TRBV28,TGTGCCAGCAGTTTAAAAAGAGGGAATAATTCACCCCTCCACTTT,CASSLKRGNNSPLHF
TRBJ1-6,NA,TRBD1,TRBV19,TGTGCCAGCGCGGGACAGAGCTCCTATAATTCACCCCTCCACTTT,CASAGQSSYNSPLHF
TRBJ2-7,NA,NA,TRBV25-1,TGTGCCAGCAGTGCCGGGGAGCAGTACTTC,CASSAGEQYF
TRBJ1-1,few,NA,TRBV13,TGTGCCAGCAGCCGTCGGAACACTGAAGCTTTCTTT,CASSRRNTEAFF
TRBJ2-1,NA,NA,TRBV4-1,TGCGCCAGCAGCCAGGGCCCATACAATGAGCAGTTCTTC,CASSQGPYNEQFF
TRBJ2-1,NA,TRBD2,TRBV19,TGTGCCAGTCTGAGCCTAGCGGAAAACAATGAGCAGTTCTTC,CASLSLAENNEQFF
TRBJ1-3,NA,NA,TRBV30,TGTGCCTTAGACACCTCCTCTGGAAACACCATATATTTT,CALDTSSGNTIYF
TRBJ2-5,NA,TRBD1,TRBV15,TGTGCCACCAGCAGGGTCGACAGGGGAGAGACCCAGTACTTC,CATSRVDRGETQYF
TRBJ1-2,NA,NA,TRBV4-1,TGCGCCAGCAGCCAGTACCGGGACAATAACTATGGCTACACCTTC,CASSQYRDNNYGYTF
TRBJ1-3,NA,NA,TRBV7-2,TGTGCCAGCAGCTTAGGTTTTGGGGCGAACACCATATATTTT,CASSLGFGANTIYF
TRBJ1-6,NA,NA,TRBV4-1,TGCGCCAGCAGCCAAGAAACAGGGTCCCATTCACCCCTCCACTTT,CASSQETGSHSPLHF
TRBJ2-7,NA,TRBD1,TRBV7-3,TGTGCCAGCAGCCCCGGTCGGGACAGCTACTACGAGCAGTACTTC,CASSPGRDSYYEQYF
TRBJ1-4,NA,TRBD1,TRBV19,TGTGCCAGTAGTATGAGGTTGGGACAGGGGGCGGAAAAACTGTTTTTT,CASSMRLGQGAEKLFF
TRBJ2-3,few,TRBD1,TRBV4-1,TGCGCCAGCAGCCTCCGAGACAGGGCGGACACAGATACGCAGTATTTT,CASSLRDRADTDTQYF
TRBJ2-3,NA,NA,TRBV5-1,TGCGCCAGCAGTGGGGGGGCCAGCACAGATACGCAGTATTTT,CASSGGASTDTQYF
TRBJ2-5,NA,TRBD2,TRBV2,TGTGCCAGCAGCCTACTAGCGGGGGAGACCCAGTACTTC,CASSLLAGETQYF
TRBJ2-7,once,NA,TRBV28,TGTGCCAGCAGTACCTCCGCTACCTACGAGCAGTACTTC,CASSTSATYEQYF
TRBJ2-1,once,NA,TRBV10-3,TGTGCCATCACGGGGGTCAACTACAATGAGCAGTTCTTC,CAITGVNYNEQFF
TRBJ2-3,NA,NA,TRBV7-6,TGTGCCAGCAGCTTAGGGAGGGGCGCAGATACGCAGTATTTT,CASSLGRGADTQYF
TRBJ2-5,NA,TRBD2,TRBV30,TGTGCCTGGAGTCGTAGCGGGAAAGAGACCCAGTACTTC,CAWSRSGKETQYF
TRBJ2-6,NA,NA,TRBV19,TGTGCCACCGGGGGAATTGGGGCCAACGTCCTGACTTTC,CATGGIGANVLTF
TRBJ1-3,NA,NA,TRBV4-1,TGCGCCAGCAGCCAAGATAACACAGGGAATCGGAACACCATATATTTT,CASSQDNTGNRNTIYF
TRBJ2-5,NA,NA,TRBV3-1/TRBV3-2,TGTGCCAGCAGCCAACGGCAAGAGACCCAGTACTTC,CASSQRQETQYF
TRBJ2-1,once,TRBD2,TRBV18,TGTGCCAGCTCACCGTCCATAGCGGGAGGAAATGAGCAGTTCTTC,CASSPSIAGGNEQFF
TRBJ1-1,NA,NA,TRBV4-1,TGCGCCAGCAGCGGCGGGGCGGCTAGGAACACTGAAGCTTTCTTT,CASSGGAARNTEAFF
TRBJ2-7,NA,NA,TRBV2,TGTGCCAGCAGAGACCCCGGGACGGGGGCCTACGAGCAGTACTTC,CASRDPGTGAYEQYF
TRBJ1-6,NA,TRBD1,TRBV29-1,TGCAGCGAGACAGGGAAGACGGTAAGGTCACCCCTCCACTTT,CSETGKTVRSPLHF
TRBJ2-3,NA,NA,TRBV6-5,TGTGCCAGCAGAATTACAGGACACAACACAGATACGCAGTATTTT,CASRITGHNTDTQYF
TRBJ1-2,NA,TRBD1,TRBV14,TGTGCCAGCAGCTTGAACAGGGGGTTCCTCTATGGCTACACCTTC,CASSLNRGFLYGYTF
TRBJ1-1,NA,NA,TRBV12-3/TRBV12-4,TGTGCCAGCAGTTTCGGGGGAGGCACTGAAGCTTTCTTT,CASSFGGGTEAFF
TRBJ2-3,NA,TRBD1,TRBV28,TGTGCCAGCAGGCCACCGACAGGGGGCCTCACAGATACGCAGTATTTT,CASRPPTGGLTDTQYF
TRBJ1-3,NA,NA,TRBV7-9,TGTGCCAGCACCGACACCAACTCTGGAAACACCATATATTTT,CASTDTNSGNTIYF
TRBJ2-1,NA,NA,TRBV5-6,TGTGCCAGCAGGCGGCTCGCGGCTATCTACAATGAGCAGTTCTTC,CASRRLAAIYNEQFF
TRBJ2-4,NA,NA,TRBV5-6,TGTGCCAGCAGCCCGCTCCGGGTAGCCAAAAACATTCAGTACTTC,CASSPLRVAKNIQYF
TRBJ1-2,few,NA,TRBV28,TGTGCCAGCCTTGGACAGCAAGGTGAGGTCTACACCTTC,CASLGQQGEVYTF
TRBJ1-6,NA,NA,TRBV21-1,TGTGCCAGCAGCAACCCCGGGACAGGGTCCTATAATTCACCCCTCCACTTT,CASSNPGTGSYNSPLHF
TRBJ1-5,NA,NA,TRBV7-2,TGTGCCAGCAGCTTAGCAGGGAGTAAGGAGCCCCAGCATTTT,CASSLAGSKEPQHF
TRBJ1-6,NA,TRBD1,TRBV9,TGTGCCAGCAGCGCACAGGGGGCTTGGGTTTCACCCCTCCACTTT,CASSAQGAWVSPLHF
TRBJ1-5,once,NA,TRBV5-1,TGCGCCAGCAGCCAATCAGGGGTAGATCAGCCCCAGCATTTT,CASSQSGVDQPQHF